This entry lists 21 T cell receptor beta chains sequenced from one sample in a study of shared clonotypes between healthy human individuals. Sequencing used immunoSEQ multiplex PCR; TCRdb keeps in-frame clones, though not all of them. The sample has 2 million to 3 million clones; 80% to 95% are singletons. Sequencing was done on a sample of naive CD4+ T cells from PBMCs. As for subset: CD45RA+ positively selected. The receptors stem from a man between 18 and 29 years old in good health. Some clones in this sample may be carry-over from other donors' samples.

As to this clone: The same CDR3 arises from other DNA sequences in this sample as well. The chain uses TRBV29-1 and TRBJ1-2; no reliable D call. Looked up from germline, CDR1 is SQVTM and CDR2 is ANQGSEA. V was cut by 3 bases and J by 8 bases, with 4 bases left in between. The CDR3 contains 9 residues. CDR3 in amino acids: CSVDRGYTF. Here the CDR3 DNA reads TGCAGCGTTGATAGGGGCTACACCTTC.

As to this clone: The sample contains more than one DNA sequence encoding this CDR3. The J gene is TRBJ1-1, the V gene TRBV5-1, with D perhaps matching TRBD1 (5 bases). This CDR3 has 15 residues. The V and J ends lost 2 bases and 1 base respectively, with 12 bases between them. Looked up from germline, CDR1 is SGHRS and CDR2 is YFSETQ. CDR3 nucleotides: TGCGCCAGCAGCTTCGGGGGAGCAGGGAACACTGAAGCTTTCTTT. Amino acids: CASSFGGAGNTEAFF.

This clone appeared once. The chain carries TRBV6-1 and TRBJ2-7; a possible D gene is TRBD1 (6 bases). Trimming stripped 6 bases from V and 1 base from J, with 13 bases between. CDR3 length: 14 amino acids. Germline lookup yields CDR1 MNHNS and CDR2 SASEGT. CDR3 sequence reads: CASSGRDISYEQYF. Here the CDR3 DNA reads TGTGCCAGCAGCGGTCGGGACATTTCCTACGAGCAGTACTTC.

J is TRBJ2-7 and V is TRBV5-8; no reliable D call. V lost 0 bases to trimming and J lost 3 bases, with 13 bases between them. Germline values: CDR1 SGHTS, CDR2 YDEGEE. CDR3 length: 15 residues. Here the CDR3 reads CASSLGWGSSYEQYF. CDR3 nucleotides: TGTGCCAGCAGCTTGGGGTGGGGTTCGAGCTACGAGCAGTACTTC.

The rearrangement links TRBV28 to TRBJ1-1, with a tentative D call TRBD1 (5 bases). Germline loops: CDR1 MDHEN, CDR2 SYDVKM. CDR3 length: 11 amino acids. V lost 8 bases, J lost 4 bases, and 8 bases lay in between. The CDR3 sequence is CASRTGTEAFF. The DNA for the CDR3 is TGTGCCAGCCGCACAGGCACTGAAGCTTTCTTT.

The chain carries TRBV6-6 and TRBJ2-2; D is unresolved. The germline V gene has CDR1 MNHNY and CDR2 SVGAGI (reference sequence). The CDR3 is 14 residues long. The ends were cut back, 7 bases at V and 0 bases at J, with 9 bases in the middle. CDR3 DNA: TGTGCCAGCACCCAACTGGCGAACACCGGGGAGCTGTTTTTT. Translating it yields CASTQLANTGELFF.

The chain uses TRBV28 and TRBJ2-2; no firm D call. Germline CDR1 and CDR2: MDHEN and SYDVKM. V was trimmed by 3 bases and J by 7 bases, leaving 15 bases between them. This CDR3 has 15 amino acids. This CDR3 reads CASSFRDFESGELFF. CDR3 DNA: TGTGCCAGCAGTTTTAGAGACTTTGAGAGCGGGGAGCTGTTTTTT.

This chain uses TRBV7-2 with TRBJ1-1; 12 bases map to TRBD1. The CDR3 is 17 residues long. Germline CDR1 reads SGHTA; CDR2 reads FQGNSA. V was pared by 1 base and J by 3 bases, with 6 bases of the junction left unmatched. The CDR3 loop reads CASSLVGGQGAYTEAFF. The CDR3 DNA is TGTGCCAGCAGCTTAGTCGGGGGACAGGGGGCTTACACTGAAGCTTTCTTT.

Worth noting for this clone: The sample contains more than one DNA sequence encoding this CDR3. This chain connects TRBV20-1 to TRBJ1-2; D remains unclear. There are 11 residues in the CDR3. Germline V gives CDR1 DFQATT, CDR2 SNEGSKA (reference sequence). Trimming pared 6 bases from V and 3 bases from J, leaving 8 bases between. The CDR3 DNA sequence: TGCAGTGCAAGGACGGACTATGGCTACACCTTC. This codes for CSARTDYGYTF.

The chain recombines TRBV7-2 with TRBJ2-2; 9 positions match TRBD1. Trimming removed 5 bases from V and 5 bases from J; junction bases left unmatched: 12. The CDR3 is 17 amino acids. The germline gives CDR1 SGHTA, CDR2 FQGNSA. CDR3 in amino acids: CASSPLPGTGITGELFF. In DNA form, the CDR3 reads TGTGCCAGCAGCCCCCTTCCCGGGACAGGGATAACCGGGGAGCTGTTTTTT.

This clone was counted a single time. J is TRBJ2-2 and V is TRBV5-4, with TRBD1 matching 8 bases. Germline trimming cut 0 bases from V and 4 bases from J; bases unmatched to any gene: 5. Germline loops: CDR1 SGHNT, CDR2 YYREEE (reference sequence). The CDR3 contains 16 residues. CDR3 residues: CASSLAGRGPTGELFF. In DNA form, the CDR3 reads TGTGCCAGCAGCTTGGCCGGCAGGGGGCCCACCGGGGAGCTGTTTTTT.

This chain uses TRBV28 with TRBJ2-1, with D hard to call. The CDR3 has 13 amino acids. Trimming removed 6 bases from V and 10 bases from J, with 16 bases in between. Germline lookup yields CDR1 MDHEN and CDR2 SYDVKM. The CDR3 sequence: CASSRPTYLEQFF. CDR3 DNA: TGTGCCAGCAGCCGACCTACATACCTGGAGCAGTTCTTC.

The chain joins TRBV28 to TRBJ1-5; TRBD1 matches at 7 bases. Trimming at V came to 5 bases and at J to 5 bases, leaving 6 bases not matched to a gene. The CDR3 is 14 amino acids. Germline V lookup: CDR1 MDHEN, CDR2 SYDVKM. Here the CDR3 reads CASSPGQSHQPQHF. CDR3 DNA sequence: TGTGCCAGCAGTCCGGGACAGAGCCATCAGCCCCAGCATTTT.

CDR3 DNA sequence: TGTGCCAGCAGTGACCCGGGGTACTACAATGAGCAGTTCTTC. Its protein is CASSDPGYYNEQFF. This chain uses TRBV6-1 with TRBJ2-1, with D perhaps matching TRBD2 (5 bases). This CDR3 is 14 amino acids long. V was shortened by 3 bases and J by 3 bases, with 9 bases between the two germline ends. Germline CDR1 reads MNHNS; CDR2 reads SASEGT.

The J gene is TRBJ1-2, the V gene TRBV28, with TRBD1 matching 8 bases. V lost 6 bases, J lost 6 bases, and 12 bases stayed unmatched. Germline V gene lookup returns CDR1 MDHEN and CDR2 SYDVKM. This CDR3 spans 15 amino acids. The CDR3 DNA follows: TGTGCCAGCAGAGGGCCAGGGGGCGCAATGCATGGCTACACCTTC. This codes for CASRGPGGAMHGYTF.

The rearrangement links TRBV9 to TRBJ2-3; 7 bases align to TRBD1. This CDR3 comprises 15 residues. Looked up from germline, CDR1 is SGDLS and CDR2 is YYNGEE. Trimming at V came to 3 bases and at J to 4 bases, leaving 8 bases not matched to a gene. The CDR3 loop reads CASSANTGAPDTQYF. DNA of the CDR3: TGTGCCAGCAGCGCCAATACAGGGGCCCCAGATACGCAGTATTTT.

The chain joins TRBV7-2 to TRBJ1-2, with a possible D match to TRBD1 (5 bases). Germline CDR1 reads SGHTA; CDR2 reads FQGNSA. The CDR3 is 13 amino acids. V lost 5 bases and J 4 bases, leaving 11 bases between the germline ends. The CDR3 sequence is CASSPGTFYGYTF. The CDR3 DNA is TGTGCCAGCAGCCCGGGGACTTTCTATGGCTACACCTTC.

This chain uses TRBV5-1 with TRBJ2-2; tentatively, D is TRBD1 (5 bases). CDR1 and CDR2 from the germline V gene are SGHRS and YFSETQ. V was trimmed by 7 bases and J by 1 base, leaving 20 bases between them. The CDR3 length is 17 residues. CDR3 bases: TGCGCCAGCCACGTGTATTCTTTAACAGGGAACACCGGGGAGCTGTTTTTT. It is translated as CASHVYSLTGNTGELFF.

On this clone: In the same sample, other DNA sequences code for this CDR3. The chain employs TRBV28 and TRBJ2-3, with no clear D. The V gene's germline CDR1 is MDHEN and CDR2 SYDVKM. Between the trimmed V and J ends, which lost 3 bases and 1 base, there was a span of 8 bases. This CDR3 contains 14 residues. CDR3 sequence reads: CASSFTQRTDTQYF. Here the CDR3 DNA reads TGTGCCAGCAGTTTCACTCAGCGCACAGATACGCAGTATTTT.

This sequence joins TRBV5-6 and TRBJ1-2; the D is unclear. The ends were cut back, 3 bases at V and 8 bases at J, with 17 bases in the middle. The germline gives CDR1 SGHDT, CDR2 YYEEEE. The CDR3 totals 14 residues. CDR3 DNA sequence: TGTGCCAGCAGCTCCCCGGCGGTAGGTGCGGGCTACACCTTC. Protein sequence: CASSSPAVGAGYTF.

The chain couples TRBV7-9 to TRBJ2-7; D perhaps matches TRBD1 (5 bases). Germline V gene lookup returns CDR1 SEHNR and CDR2 FQNEAQ (reference sequence). V dropped 1 base and J dropped 4 bases, with 14 bases sitting between them. The CDR3 consists of 15 residues. Here the CDR3 reads CASSLVARASYEQYF. The CDR3 coding sequence is TGTGCCAGCAGCTTAGTTGCCAGGGCTAGTTACGAGCAGTACTTC.